The 8 T cell receptor beta chains reported below all come from one sample, sequenced in a study of CXCR3-negative and CXCR3-positive naive CD8 T cells. The authors made the TRB cDNA libraries by 5' RACE using UMI labels. TCRdb reworked the 5' RACE reads into one entry per CDR3 protein, no DNA. This listing includes 100,000 to 150,000 distinct CDR3 sequences. The sample comprised naive CXCR3- CD8+ T cells from blood. Subset: CD45RO-CCR7+CD27+CD95- naive CD8+ T cells lacking CXCR3 (TNR3-). The receptor source for this set is a human donor in good health. Some clones in this sample may be carry-over from other donors' samples.

This chain uses TRBV28 with TRBJ2-1. The V gene's germline CDR1 is MDHEN and CDR2 SYDVKM. This CDR3 is built from 15 residues. CDR3 residues: CASSESGSSYNEQFF.

The V and J genes are TRBV11-2 and TRBJ2-1; the TCRdb call, TRBD1, lacks DNA for checking. The germline CDR1 and CDR2 sequences are SGHAT and FQNNGV. This CDR3 has 15 residues. This CDR3 is CASSSDSDRYNEQFF. Supplemented by reference TRBV11-2 and TRBJ2-1, the full variable domain reads EAGVAQSPRYKIIEKRQSVAFWCNPISGHATLYWYQQILGQGPKLLIQFQNNGVVDDSQLPKDRFSAERLKGVDSTLKIQPAKLEDSAVYLCASSSDSDRYNEQFFGPGTRLTVL.

The genes are TRBV6-2 or TRBV6-3 and TRBJ2-3; checking the TCRdb D call of TRBD1 is not possible without DNA. CDR1 MNHEY and CDR2 SVGEGT come from the germline V gene. This CDR3 has 15 residues. CDR3: CASSHLPDSTDTQYF.

This chain connects TRBV5-1 to TRBJ1-2; TCRdb calls TRBD1, which cannot be checked without DNA. Germline V gene lookup returns CDR1 SGHRS and CDR2 YFSETQ. The CDR3 length is 16 residues. The CDR3 spells CASSMRADRDGYGYTF.

The chain couples TRBV4-3 to TRBJ2-7; TCRdb selects TRBD1, and the lack of DNA leaves this call unchecked. This CDR3 is built from 14 residues. In germline, CDR1 is LGHNA, CDR2 YSLEER. CDR3 protein: CASSQGTGGFEQYF.

The chain joins TRBV5-1 to TRBJ2-5; TCRdb gives TRBD1 as the D gene, but with no DNA this cannot be confirmed. CDR1 is SGHRS, CDR2 YFSETQ, per germline. The CDR3 loop spans 15 amino acids. CDR3 amino acids: CASSSWTGSQETQYF.

The gene calls are TRBV7-6 and TRBJ1-1; there is no DNA to check the TCRdb D call of TRBD1. Germline V gives CDR1 SGHVS, CDR2 FNYEAQ. The CDR3 covers 20 residues. The CDR3 sequence is CASSLSASWPRGGRATEAFF.

V gene TRBV28 combines with J gene TRBJ2-5; TCRdb returns TRBD1, unconfirmable since there is no DNA. CDR1 is MDHEN and CDR2 is SYDVKM in the germline V gene. This CDR3 has 13 amino acids. The CDR3 region is CASTLWGAETQYF.